This T cell receptor beta chain was obtained from a study of cytotoxic CD8 clonotypes in ibrutinib-treated CLL. At the level of the study: The patient breakdown showed more than 9 relapsed/refractory and more than 14 treatment-naive cases, with approximately 18 IGHV unmutated. Median treatment time before response sampling was 12 months, range 6 to 36.

Broader study findings: Baseline clonality, higher than in age-matched healthy donors, tracked circulating CD8+ T-cell counts.

About 2 micrograms of genomic DNA, which was extracted from cryopreserved PBMCs, served as the material used for the TCR beta libraries. Sequencing used immunoSEQ multiplex PCR; TCRdb keeps in-frame clones, though not all of them. Among 70,000 to 85,000 clones, around 82% were seen once, and the ten largest hold 7.7%. Points on this clone: Its antigen is not identified.

The source was PBMCs, collected at disease progression, from a patient treated with ibrutinib. This TCR was recovered from a human donor with chronic lymphocytic leukemia.

The chain's CDR3 is CASSLGGGDQPQHF. The CDR3 DNA sequence: TGCGCCAGCAGCTTGGGAGGGGGGGATCAGCCCCAGCATTTT. The chain carries TRBV5-1 and TRBJ1-5; maybe TRBD1 (6 bases). With 0 bases removed from V and 5 bases from J, the gap between germline ends came to 9 bases. CDR3 size: 14 residues. Germline CDR1 and CDR2: SGHRS and YFSETQ.